The entry below gives a single T cell receptor (beta chain) sequence along with its context. Its antigen is currently unknown. CDR1 is MNHEY, CDR2 SMNVEV, per germline (reference sequence). The CDR3 length is 13 residues. Germline trimming cut 5 bases from V and 10 bases from J; bases unmatched to any gene: 4. The data are from a study of post-analysis software for immune sequencing data. Study results and caveats: TRBV5-6, TRBV5-1 and TRBV20-1 belonged to a set of five TRBV segments that were more frequent in patients than controls.

Included in the TCR beta cDNA libraries were unique molecular identifiers. TCRdb itself ran the PCR reads through MiXCR, one entry per CDR3 protein. The data show about 620,000 distinct CDR3 sequences, 40% to 50% seen once. The receptor's source is a girl under 18 with multiple sclerosis. This sequence joins TRBV27 and TRBJ1-6; the match to TRBD1 covers 8 bases. The sequencing input was blood. Here the CDR3 reads CASSPTGGSPLHF. For the CDR3, the DNA is TGTGCCAGCAGTCCCACAGGGGGATCACCCCTCCACTTT.